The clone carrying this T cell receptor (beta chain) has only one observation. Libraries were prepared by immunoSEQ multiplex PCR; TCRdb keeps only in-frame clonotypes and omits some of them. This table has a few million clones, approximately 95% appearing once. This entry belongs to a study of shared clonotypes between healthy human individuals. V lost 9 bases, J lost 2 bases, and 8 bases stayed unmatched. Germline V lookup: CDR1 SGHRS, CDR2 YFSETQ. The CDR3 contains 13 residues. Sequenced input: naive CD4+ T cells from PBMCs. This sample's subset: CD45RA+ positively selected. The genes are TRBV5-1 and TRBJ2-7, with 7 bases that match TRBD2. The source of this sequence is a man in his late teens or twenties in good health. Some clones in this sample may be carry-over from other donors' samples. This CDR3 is CATSSGETYEQYF. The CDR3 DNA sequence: TGCGCCACTTCTAGCGGCGAGACCTACGAGCAGTACTTC. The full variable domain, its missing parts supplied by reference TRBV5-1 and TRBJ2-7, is KAGVTQTPRYLIKTRGQQVTLSCSPISGHRSVSWYQQTPGQGLQFLFEYFSETQRNKGNFPGRFSGRQFSNSRSEMNVSTLELGDSALYLCATSSGETYEQYFGPGTRLTVT.